The present TCR beta chain was sequenced within a study of post-analysis software for immune sequencing data. Findings and caveats of the study: Multiple sclerosis was associated with a significant reduction in normalized Chao1 diversity relative to controls. Co-batched samples clustered tightly together by F measure. The five TRBV segments detected at higher frequency in patients than in controls included TRBV5-6, TRBV5-1 and TRBV20-1.

Presence of unique molecular identifiers characterized the TCR beta cDNA libraries. There were roughly 0.85 to 11 million T cells, and roughly 0.5 million cDNA molecules came from them. From the PCR reads, TCRdb called clonotypes with MiXCR, one entry per CDR3 protein. This table has about 770,000 distinct CDR3 sequences, 46% appearing once. The V and J ends lost 2 bases and 3 bases respectively, with 18 bases between them. The CDR3 runs 16 residues. Germline CDR1 and CDR2: SGHRS and YFSETQ. Notes on this clonotype: As yet, its antigen is unknown.

This rearrangement joins TRBV5-1 to TRBJ2-7; D is possibly TRBD2 (5 bases). This sequence originates from a girl aged 5 to 17 with multiple sclerosis. Sequenced sample: blood. The CDR3 is CASSFGIRTEGYEQYF. In DNA form, the CDR3 reads TGCGCCAGCAGCTTTGGGATCAGGACTGAGGGCTACGAGCAGTACTTC.